The 15 T cell receptor beta chains listed next were all sequenced from one sample in a study of T cells in tumors after PD-1 blockade. Assay used: immunoSEQ multiplex PCR; TCRdb lists only in-frame clones, some missing. This table has some 14,000 clones, 55% to 75% appearing once. The specimen was tumor tissue, collected after anti-PD-1 treatment. All receptors derive from a human donor with cutaneous squamous cell carcinoma.

J is TRBJ2-2 and V is TRBV7-3; 8 bases match TRBD1. Germline V gene lookup returns CDR1 SGHTA and CDR2 FQGTGA. The ends lost 1 base at V and 7 bases at J; junction bases unmatched: 8. The CDR3 spans 16 residues. In DNA form, the CDR3 reads TGTGCCAGCAGCTTAATGGGGCAGGGGGCTAGCGGGGAGCTGTTTTTT. Protein: CASSLMGQGASGELFF.

The CDR3 spells CASSYTGAGTDTQYF. The CDR3 DNA sequence: TGTGCCAGCAGTTACACGGGGGCTGGCACAGATACGCAGTATTTT. V gene TRBV6-6 combines with J gene TRBJ2-3; D assignment may be TRBD1 or TRBD2 (6 bases each). This CDR3 spans 15 amino acids. Deletions cut 2 bases from V and 1 base from J, with 10 bases between. Looked up from germline, CDR1 is MNHNY and CDR2 is SVGAGI (reference sequence).

This clone is labeled medium-sized (0.01 to 0.1%). This chain connects TRBV30 to TRBJ1-1; D may be TRBD1 (5 bases). The CDR3 is 15 residues long. Germline CDR1 GTSNPN, CDR2 SVGIG (reference sequence). V was pared by 0 bases and J by 6 bases, with 17 bases between. The CDR3 spells CAWSVDSRADPEAFF. The CDR3 bases are TGTGCCTGGAGTGTAGACTCCAGGGCGGACCCTGAAGCTTTCTTT.

This chain's CDR3 is CASSMRWDQPQHF. In DNA, the CDR3 is TGTGCCAGTAGTATGAGGTGGGATCAGCCCCAGCATTTT. The rearrangement joins TRBV19 to TRBJ1-5; unclear D gene. CDR1 is LNHDA and CDR2 is SQIVND in the germline V gene (reference sequence). The ends were cut back, 3 bases at V and 5 bases at J, with 8 bases in the middle. The CDR3 extends over 13 amino acids.

The chain links TRBV28 to TRBJ2-5; TRBD1 is a possible D gene (6 bases). The CDR3 consists of 12 residues. The germline V and J ends were trimmed by 10 bases and 1 base, with 10 bases remaining between them. CDR1 and CDR2 from the germline V gene are MDHEN and SYDVKM. The chain's CDR3 is CATEQGQETQYF. The CDR3 nucleotides read TGTGCCACCGAACAGGGCCAAGAGACCCAGTACTTC.

In this sample, this clone turned up a few times. The chain couples TRBV5-1 to TRBJ1-1; the D gene is possibly TRBD1 (6 bases). Germline V gene lookup returns CDR1 SGHRS and CDR2 YFSETQ. The V and J ends lost 7 bases and 1 base respectively, with 11 bases between them. The CDR3 totals 13 residues. The DNA of the CDR3 is TGCGCCAGCTGTCGACAGGCGAACACTGAAGCTTTCTTT. It specifies CASCRQANTEAFF. The entire variable domain, with the rest obtained from reference TRBV5-1 and TRBJ1-1, is as follows: KAGVTQTPRYLIKTRGQQVTLSCSPISGHRSVSWYQQTPGQGLQFLFEYFSETQRNKGNFPGRFSGRQFSNSRSEMNVSTLELGDSALYLCASCRQANTEAFFGQGTRLTVV.

The chain is built from TRBV18 and TRBJ1-3; D is unresolved. Germline V gene lookup returns CDR1 KGHSH and CDR2 LQKENI. This CDR3 contains 18 residues. Trimming shortened V by 1 base and J by 0 bases, and 16 bases separated the two germline ends. CDR3 DNA sequence: TGTGCCAGCTCACCACTTTCTACTTTACAGAACTCTGGAAACACCATATATTTT. It is translated as CASSPLSTLQNSGNTIYF.

This clone was seen a few times. V gene TRBV9 combines with J gene TRBJ1-2, with 7 bases matching TRBD1. The V segment lost 1 base and the J segment 7 bases; nucleotides outside the gene matches: 13. The CDR3 covers 16 residues. Germline CDR1 reads SGDLS; CDR2 reads YYNGEE. CDR3 region: CASSVSYSRGIGGYTF. CDR3 coding DNA: TGTGCCAGCAGCGTATCATATAGCAGGGGGATTGGTGGCTACACCTTC. Full variable domain (rest looked up from reference TRBV9 and TRBJ1-2): DSGVTQTPKHLITATGQRVTLRCSPRSGDLSVYWYQQSLDQGLQFLIQYYNGEERAKGNILERFSAQQFPDLHSELNLSSLELGDSALYFCASSVSYSRGIGGYTFGSGTRLTVV.

This clone has just a few counts. CDR3 bases: TGTGCCAGCAGCCCGTTGACAGGCGGGACTGAAGCTTTCTTT. Protein sequence: CASSPLTGGTEAFF. The chain carries TRBV3-1 (or the pseudogene TRBV3-2) and TRBJ1-1, with D possibly matching TRBD1 (6 bases). The CDR3 sequence is 14 residues long. With 4 bases removed from V and 5 bases from J, the gap between germline ends came to 14 bases. Germline CDR1 LGHDT, CDR2 YNNKEL (reference sequence).

J is TRBJ2-7 and V is TRBV7-2; TRBD2 matches at 10 bases. Germline-derived CDR1 and CDR2 are SGHTA and FQGNSA. Trimming at V came to 0 bases and at J to 3 bases, leaving 5 bases not matched to a gene. This CDR3 region has 16 residues. The CDR3: CASSLASGRAIYEQYF. The CDR3 DNA reads TGTGCCAGCAGCTTAGCGAGCGGGAGGGCCATCTACGAGCAGTACTTC.

The V gene is TRBV5-1, the J gene TRBJ1-3; no clear D. Trimming left V 0 bases short and J 4 bases short, with 11 bases between. CDR3 size: 15 residues. Germline values: CDR1 SGHRS, CDR2 YFSETQ. CDR3: CASSLAAQRGNTIYF. The CDR3 DNA reads TGCGCCAGCAGCTTGGCAGCCCAGAGGGGAAACACCATATATTTT.

The J gene is TRBJ1-6, the V gene TRBV6-4; D ambiguous. The germline V gene encodes CDR1 MRHNA and CDR2 SNTAGT. The CDR3 loop spans 13 amino acids. V lost 4 bases to trimming and J lost 9 bases, with 10 bases between them. DNA for the CDR3: TGTGCCAGCAGTGCTGGGGAAACTTCACCCCTCCACTTT. Its translation: CASSAGETSPLHF.

The chain uses TRBV19 and TRBJ2-5; 13 bases align to TRBD2. CDR1 is LNHDA, CDR2 SQIVND, per germline (reference sequence). The trim removed 5 bases at V and 2 bases at J, leaving 5 bases unmatched. The CDR3 extends over 16 amino acids. CDR3 nucleotides: TGTGCCAGTAGTCCAACGGGACTAGCGGGGCAAGAGACCCAGTACTTC. Protein product: CASSPTGLAGQETQYF. Based on the CDR3 plus reference TRBV19 and TRBJ2-5, the full variable domain is DGGITQSPKYLFRKEGQNVTLSCEQNLNHDAMYWYRQDPGQGLRLIYYSQIVNDFQKGDIAEGYSVSREKKESFPLTVTSAQKNPTAFYLCASSPTGLAGQETQYFGPGTRLLVL.

The V call is TRBV19, the J call TRBJ1-2, with D unresolved. Per the germline V gene, CDR1 is LNHDA and CDR2 is SQIVND (reference sequence). Trimming removed 3 bases from V and 1 base from J, with 12 bases in between. There are 15 residues in the CDR3. The chain's CDR3 is CASSMLGSINYGYTF. The CDR3 DNA follows: TGTGCCAGTAGTATGCTGGGATCCATTAACTATGGCTACACCTTC.

The rearrangement uses TRBV5-1 and TRBJ1-4; D is undetermined. The CDR3 has 16 amino acids. Germline CDR1 is SGHRS and CDR2 is YFSETQ. The V gene lost 4 bases and the J gene lost 0 bases, with 13 bases spanning the gap. The CDR3 protein is CASSPGSAATNEKLFF. The CDR3 nucleotides are TGCGCCAGCAGCCCCGGATCAGCCGCAACTAATGAAAAACTGTTTTTT.